Following are 27 T cell receptor beta chains from one sample sequenced in a study of shared clonotypes between healthy human individuals. Clones were read by immunoSEQ multiplex PCR, and TCRdb kept only the in-frame ones, dropping some. Of roughly 220,000 clones in the sample, about 65% are singletons; the top ten hold approximately 12%. The sample was memory CD4+ T cells sorted from blood. Subset in this sample: CD45RA-negative fraction. The receptor source for this set is a man aged 30 to 39 in good health.

The V call is TRBV6-1, the J call TRBJ1-2; D is ambiguous. CDR1 is MNHNS, CDR2 SASEGT, per germline. V was shortened by 5 bases and J by 4 bases, with 14 bases between the two germline ends. The CDR3 has 14 amino acids. In nucleotides, the CDR3 is TGTGCCAGCAGTCCCCGGGTCTCAAGCTATGGCTACACCTTC. This gives the protein CASSPRVSSYGYTF.

The chain employs TRBV2 and TRBJ2-7; D is undetermined. The germline V and J ends were trimmed by 3 bases and 4 bases, with 13 bases remaining between them. The CDR3 covers 14 residues. Per the germline V gene, CDR1 is SNHLY and CDR2 is FYNNEI. CDR3 coding DNA: TGTGCCAGCAGTGAGGGTACGCCGCGGTACGAGCAGTACTTC. Translation gives CASSEGTPRYEQYF.

The chain recombines TRBV27 with TRBJ2-6; D not resolved. Germline CDR1 is MNHEY and CDR2 is SMNVEV (reference sequence). This CDR3 comprises 17 residues. Trimming left V 2 bases short and J 0 bases short, with 11 bases between. The CDR3 DNA follows: TGTGCCAGCAGTTTAGCCGCCCGTTCCTCTGGGGCCAACGTCCTGACTTTC. Translated, it gives CASSLAARSSGANVLTF.

V gene TRBV19 combines with J gene TRBJ2-3; D remains ambiguous. The CDR3 is 19 amino acids. Trimming removed 0 bases at V and 2 bases at J, with 21 bases between. Looked up from germline, CDR1 is LNHDA and CDR2 is SQIVND (reference sequence). The CDR3 DNA sequence: TGTGCCAGTAGTATAGATCGTTTAACGGCCGCGGCATACACAGATACGCAGTATTTT. This codes for CASSIDRLTAAAYTDTQYF.

There are a few counts of this clone. The chain recombines TRBV28 with TRBJ2-7; maybe TRBD1 (5 bases). Trimming removed 7 bases from V and 0 bases from J, with 13 bases in between. This CDR3 spans 14 amino acids. The germline V gene encodes CDR1 MDHEN and CDR2 SYDVKM. The CDR3 spells CASNRPTVSYEQYF. For the CDR3, the DNA is TGTGCCAGCAACAGGCCAACCGTCTCCTACGAGCAGTACTTC.

This clone was counted only a few times. The chain couples TRBV7-3 to TRBJ2-7, with 11 bases fitting TRBD1. This CDR3 contains 13 residues. Germline values: CDR1 SGHTA, CDR2 FQGTGA. V lost 2 bases and J lost 6; bases outside the gene matches: 0. Here the CDR3 DNA reads TGTGCCAGCAGCTTAGGGACAGGGGGCGAGCAGTACTTC. Translation gives CASSLGTGGEQYF.

This clone was seen repeatedly, ten times or more. The chain recombines TRBV19 with TRBJ2-7, with D tentatively TRBD2 (5 bases). CDR1 is LNHDA, CDR2 SQIVND, per germline (reference sequence). This CDR3 has 16 residues. The V and J ends lost 3 bases and 0 bases respectively, with 15 bases between them. The CDR3 is CASSIEGGFSSYEQYF. In DNA form, the CDR3 reads TGTGCCAGTAGTATCGAGGGCGGCTTCAGCTCCTACGAGCAGTACTTC.

The chain couples TRBV6-1 to TRBJ2-7; 9 bases match TRBD2. V was clipped by 5 bases and J by 2 bases; unmatched bases: 7. Looked up from germline, CDR1 is MNHNS and CDR2 is SASEGT. CDR3 length: 15 amino acids. CDR3 sequence (DNA): TGTGCCAGCAGTCCACGCCTAGCGGGACCCTACGAGCAGTACTTC. It codes for CASSPRLAGPYEQYF.

The CDR3 is CASSGRMGNQPQHF. DNA of the CDR3: TGTGCCAGCTCTGGCCGAATGGGCAATCAGCCCCAGCATTTT. The chain combines TRBV18 with TRBJ1-5; D gene unclear. Per the germline V gene, CDR1 is KGHSH and CDR2 is LQKENI. V was cut by 6 bases and J by 2 bases, with 11 bases left in between. The CDR3 is 14 residues long.

V gene TRBV10-1 combines with J gene TRBJ2-7, with D unresolved. Germline V lookup: CDR1 WNHNN, CDR2 SYGVQD (reference sequence). This CDR3 has 12 residues. V was cut by 0 bases and J by 5 bases, with 5 bases left in between. CDR3 nucleotide sequence: TGCGCCAGCAGTGAGTCGCTCGACGAGCAGTACTTC. Translating it yields CASSESLDEQYF.

In nucleotides, the CDR3 is TGTGCCAGCAGCTTAGGCGTCCTAGGTACCTACGAGCAGTACTTC. Translating it yields CASSLGVLGTYEQYF. V and J are TRBV7-2 and TRBJ2-7; D uncertain. In germline, CDR1 is SGHTA, CDR2 FQGNSA. The V gene lost 1 base and the J gene lost 2 bases, with 12 bases spanning the gap. CDR3 length: 15 residues.

The V call is TRBV11-2, the J call TRBJ1-1; D is possibly TRBD1 (5 bases). The CDR3 runs to 15 residues. The germline V gene encodes CDR1 SGHAT and CDR2 FQNNGV. The V end lost 7 bases, the J end lost 1 base, and 16 bases lay between the germline ends. CDR3 region: CASNPALDRNTEAFF. The CDR3 DNA sequence: TGTGCCAGCAACCCCGCCCTTGACAGGAACACTGAAGCTTTCTTT.

This chain links TRBV7-2 with TRBJ2-7; D is unresolved. CDR3 length: 14 residues. The ends were cut back, 6 bases at V and 2 bases at J, with 14 bases in the middle. CDR1 and CDR2 (germline): SGHTA, FQGNSA. CDR3 coding DNA: TGTGCCAGCAGACAAGGAACAGTGGCCTACGAGCAGTACTTC. Translating gives CASRQGTVAYEQYF.

This chain uses TRBV29-1 with TRBJ2-7; 7 positions match TRBD1. There are 13 residues in the CDR3. V was pared by 5 bases and J by 2 bases, with 6 bases of the junction left unmatched. Germline values: CDR1 SQVTM, CDR2 ANQGSEA. In DNA form, the CDR3 reads TGCAGCGTTATACAGGGGCGCGCCTACGAGCAGTACTTC. Protein sequence: CSVIQGRAYEQYF.

Comment on this clone: In the same sample, other DNA sequences code for this CDR3. V usage is TRBV10-2 and J usage is TRBJ2-7, with no clear D. V gave up 1 base and J gave up 2 bases, with 6 bases separating them. The CDR3 totals 13 residues. From germline, CDR1 is WSHSY and CDR2 SAAADI. The CDR3 loop is CASSEYLTYEQYF. The DNA of the CDR3 is TGCGCCAGCAGTGAGTATCTGACCTACGAGCAGTACTTC.

The rearrangement joins TRBV18 to TRBJ1-1; 10 bases map to TRBD1. The CDR3 loop spans 14 amino acids. The junction had 1 base not matched to a gene; V was cut back by 5 bases and J by 1 base. Germline V lookup: CDR1 KGHSH, CDR2 LQKENI. The CDR3 DNA is TGTGCCAGCTCAAGGGACAGGGGGAACACTGAAGCTTTCTTT. It yields the protein CASSRDRGNTEAFF.

This clone was seen a single time. The chain uses TRBV7-9 and TRBJ2-7, with TRBD2 as a possible D gene (8 bases). Deletions cut 5 bases from V and 1 base from J, with 18 bases between. Germline-derived CDR1 and CDR2 are SEHNR and FQNEAQ (reference sequence). The CDR3 is made up of 16 amino acids. CDR3 in DNA: TGTGCCAGCAGCATAGGGGGCGGGAGGAGGTCCTACGAGCAGTACTTC. Protein sequence: CASSIGGGRRSYEQYF.

The rearrangement uses TRBV30 and TRBJ1-3; 9 bases match TRBD1. V lost 2 bases to trimming and J lost 7 bases; unmatched junction nucleotides: 3. CDR3 length: 13 amino acids. Per the germline V gene, CDR1 is GTSNPN and CDR2 is SVGIG (reference sequence). Written as DNA, the CDR3 is TGTGCCTGGAGTTCCGGGACAGGGAACACCATATATTTT. Translating it yields CAWSSGTGNTIYF.

This clone was seen more than once but under ten times. This chain uses TRBV5-6 with TRBJ2-7; D not resolved. The CDR3 has 14 amino acids. Trimming stripped 0 bases from V and 3 bases from J, with 10 bases between. Looked up from germline, CDR1 is SGHDT and CDR2 is YYEEEE. CDR3 DNA: TGTGCCAGCAGCTTGGTATCCGAACTCTACGAGCAGTACTTC. This encodes CASSLVSELYEQYF.

The chain employs TRBV4-2 and TRBJ1-2; 10 nucleotides line up with TRBD1. The V gene's germline CDR1 is LGHNA and CDR2 YNFKEQ. V trimming: 3 bases; J trimming: 6 bases; junction bases outside the gene matches: 13. CDR3 length: 17 residues. The CDR3 region is CASSQVSWDRGLDGYTF. CDR3 bases: TGTGCCAGCAGCCAGGTTAGCTGGGACAGGGGTTTGGATGGCTACACCTTC.

The V gene is TRBV6-5, the J gene TRBJ1-3; no clear D gene. V shed 0 bases and J shed 1 base, with 7 bases lying between them. The germline V gene has CDR1 MNHEY and CDR2 SVGAGI. This CDR3 has 15 amino acids. The CDR3 DNA sequence: TGTGCCAGCAGTTACTCGTTGGGGTCTGGAAACACCATATATTTT. Translating gives CASSYSLGSGNTIYF.

The chain recombines TRBV11-2 with TRBJ2-2; 8 bases agree with TRBD2. The V and J ends lost 1 base and 4 bases, in that order; junction bases with no gene match: 2. Germline values: CDR1 SGHAT, CDR2 FQNNGV. The CDR3 has 15 residues. The CDR3 sequence: CASSLVAGSTGELFF. The CDR3 DNA is TGTGCCAGCAGCTTAGTAGCGGGGAGCACCGGGGAGCTGTTTTTT.

On this clone: The same CDR3 arises from other DNA sequences in this sample as well. CDR3 sequence: CASSVALAGVAEQYF. In nucleotides, the CDR3 is TGCGCCAGCAGCGTGGCTCTAGCGGGAGTGGCTGAGCAGTACTTC. The V and J genes are TRBV5-1 and TRBJ2-7; 10 bases are shared with TRBD2. V shed 4 bases, J shed 7 bases, and the junction held 11 bases outside the gene matches. CDR3 size: 15 residues. Germline CDR1 and CDR2: SGHRS and YFSETQ. The entire variable domain, with the rest obtained from reference TRBV5-1 and TRBJ2-7, is as follows: KAGVTQTPRYLIKTRGQQVTLSCSPISGHRSVSWYQQTPGQGLQFLFEYFSETQRNKGNFPGRFSGRQFSNSRSEMNVSTLELGDSALYLCASSVALAGVAEQYFGPGTRLTVT.

This chain connects TRBV19 to TRBJ1-5; D not resolved. Deletions cut 2 bases from V and 0 bases from J, with 5 bases between. CDR1 and CDR2 (germline): LNHDA, SQIVND (reference sequence). The CDR3 contains 14 residues. The chain's CDR3 is CASSIQNSNQPQHF. The CDR3 DNA reads TGTGCCAGTAGTATACAGAATAGCAATCAGCCCCAGCATTTT.

In nucleotides, the CDR3 is TGCGCCAGCAGCCTAACCGGGACATCCTACGAGCAGTACTTC. This gives the protein CASSLTGTSYEQYF. The genes are TRBV4-1 and TRBJ2-7; TRBD1 might be the D (6 bases). Germline CDR1 MGHRA, CDR2 YSYEKL. There are 14 residues in the CDR3. Trimming removed 4 bases from V and 1 base from J, with 11 bases in between.

The rearrangement uses TRBV27 and TRBJ2-7, with D perhaps matching TRBD1 or TRBD2 (5 bases each). The CDR3 is made up of 14 amino acids. Trimming removed 2 bases from V and 2 bases from J, with 10 bases in between. Germline loops: CDR1 MNHEY, CDR2 SMNVEV (reference sequence). This chain's CDR3 is CASSLRDGPYEQYF. The CDR3 DNA follows: TGTGCCAGCAGTTTACGGGACGGACCCTACGAGCAGTACTTC.

This clone appeared a few times. The chain's CDR3 is CASSAFQRPGNTEAFF. As DNA, the CDR3 is TGTGCCAGTAGCGCCTTCCAACGCCCAGGGAACACTGAAGCTTTCTTT. The chain joins TRBV19 to TRBJ1-1; D unresolved. Germline V gene lookup returns CDR1 LNHDA and CDR2 SQIVND (reference sequence). V was cut by 6 bases and J by 1 base, with 18 bases left in between. The CDR3 is 16 amino acids.